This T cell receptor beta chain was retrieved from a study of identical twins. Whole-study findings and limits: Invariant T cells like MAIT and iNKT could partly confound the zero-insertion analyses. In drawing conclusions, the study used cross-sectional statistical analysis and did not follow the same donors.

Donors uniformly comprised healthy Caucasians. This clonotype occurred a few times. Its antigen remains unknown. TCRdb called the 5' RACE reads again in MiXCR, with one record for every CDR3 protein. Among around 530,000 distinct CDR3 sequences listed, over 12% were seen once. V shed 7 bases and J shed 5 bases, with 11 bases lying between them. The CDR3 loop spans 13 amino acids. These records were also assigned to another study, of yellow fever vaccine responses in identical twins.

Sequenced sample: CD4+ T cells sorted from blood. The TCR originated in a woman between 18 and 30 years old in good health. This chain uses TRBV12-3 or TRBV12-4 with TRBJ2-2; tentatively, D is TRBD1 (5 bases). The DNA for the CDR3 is TGTGCCAGCACTAGAAAGGGGACCGGGGAGCTGTTTTTT. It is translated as CASTRKGTGELFF.